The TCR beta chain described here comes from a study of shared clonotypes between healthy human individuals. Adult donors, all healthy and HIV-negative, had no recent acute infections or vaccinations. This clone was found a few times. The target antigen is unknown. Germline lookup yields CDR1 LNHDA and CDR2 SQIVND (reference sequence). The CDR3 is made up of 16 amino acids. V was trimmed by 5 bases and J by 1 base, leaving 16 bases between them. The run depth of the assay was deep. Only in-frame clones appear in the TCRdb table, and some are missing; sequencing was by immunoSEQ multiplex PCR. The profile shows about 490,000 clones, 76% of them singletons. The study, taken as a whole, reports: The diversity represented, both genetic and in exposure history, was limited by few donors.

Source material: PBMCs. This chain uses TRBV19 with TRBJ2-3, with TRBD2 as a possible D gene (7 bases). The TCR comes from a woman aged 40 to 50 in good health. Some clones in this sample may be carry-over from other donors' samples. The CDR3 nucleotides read TGTGCCAGTAGTTCCCGGCGGGGGCTTGGCACAGATACGCAGTATTTT. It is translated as CASSSRRGLGTDTQYF.